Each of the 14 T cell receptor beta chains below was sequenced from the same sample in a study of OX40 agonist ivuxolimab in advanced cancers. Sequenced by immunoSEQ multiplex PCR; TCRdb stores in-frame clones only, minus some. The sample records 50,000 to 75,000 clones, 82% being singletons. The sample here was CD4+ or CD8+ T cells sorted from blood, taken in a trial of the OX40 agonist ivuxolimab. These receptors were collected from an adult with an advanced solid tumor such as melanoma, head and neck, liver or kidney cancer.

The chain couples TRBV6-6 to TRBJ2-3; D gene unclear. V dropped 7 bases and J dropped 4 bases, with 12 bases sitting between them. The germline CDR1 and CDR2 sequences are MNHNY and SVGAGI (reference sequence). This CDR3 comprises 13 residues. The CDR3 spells CASTPSGADTQYF. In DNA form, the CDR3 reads TGTGCCAGCACCCCGTCGGGCGCAGATACGCAGTATTTT.

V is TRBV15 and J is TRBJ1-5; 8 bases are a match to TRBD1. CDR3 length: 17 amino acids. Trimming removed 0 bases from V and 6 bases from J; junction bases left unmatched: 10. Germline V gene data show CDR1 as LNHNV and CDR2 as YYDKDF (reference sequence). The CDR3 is CATSRDAGQGAGQPQHF. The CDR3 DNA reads TGTGCCACCAGCAGAGATGCAGGCCAGGGGGCCGGTCAGCCCCAGCATTTT.

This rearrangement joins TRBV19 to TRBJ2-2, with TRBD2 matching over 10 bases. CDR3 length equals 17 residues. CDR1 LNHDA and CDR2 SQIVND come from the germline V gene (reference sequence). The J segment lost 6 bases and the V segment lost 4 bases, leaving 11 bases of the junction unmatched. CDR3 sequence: CASSNLAGVVPAGELFF. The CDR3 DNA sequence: TGTGCCAGTAGTAACCTAGCGGGAGTAGTTCCGGCCGGGGAGCTGTTTTTT.

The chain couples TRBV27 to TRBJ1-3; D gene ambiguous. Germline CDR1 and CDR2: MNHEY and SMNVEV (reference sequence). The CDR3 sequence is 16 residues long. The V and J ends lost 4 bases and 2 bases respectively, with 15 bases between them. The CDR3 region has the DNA TGTGCCAGCAGTTCACTAGAGGGTCTTCCTGGAAACACCATATATTTT. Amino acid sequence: CASSSLEGLPGNTIYF.

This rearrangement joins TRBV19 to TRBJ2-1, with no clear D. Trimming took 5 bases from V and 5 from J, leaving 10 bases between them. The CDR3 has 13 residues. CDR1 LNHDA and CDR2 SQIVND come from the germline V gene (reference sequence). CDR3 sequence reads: CASSLGNNNEQFF. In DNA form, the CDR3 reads TGTGCCAGTAGTTTAGGGAACAACAATGAGCAGTTCTTC.

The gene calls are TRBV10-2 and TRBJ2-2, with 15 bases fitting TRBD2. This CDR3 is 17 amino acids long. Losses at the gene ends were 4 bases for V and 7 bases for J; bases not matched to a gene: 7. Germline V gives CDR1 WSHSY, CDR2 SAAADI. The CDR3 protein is CASSGKGTSGGLGELFF. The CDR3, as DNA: TGCGCCAGCAGTGGGAAAGGGACTAGCGGGGGGCTCGGGGAGCTGTTTTTT.

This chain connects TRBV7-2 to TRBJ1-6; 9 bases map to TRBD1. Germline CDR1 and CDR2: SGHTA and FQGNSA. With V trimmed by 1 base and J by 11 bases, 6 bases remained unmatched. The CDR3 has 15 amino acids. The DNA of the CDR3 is TGTGCCAGCAGCTTAGGGACAGGGGCAGGGCCACCCCTCCACTTT. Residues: CASSLGTGAGPPLHF.

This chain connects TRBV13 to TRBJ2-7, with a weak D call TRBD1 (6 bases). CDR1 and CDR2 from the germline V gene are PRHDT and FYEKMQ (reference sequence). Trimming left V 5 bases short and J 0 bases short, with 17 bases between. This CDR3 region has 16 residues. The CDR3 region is CASSNTGSGGSYEQYF. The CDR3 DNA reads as TGTGCCAGCAGCAACACAGGGAGCGGAGGCTCCTACGAGCAGTACTTC.

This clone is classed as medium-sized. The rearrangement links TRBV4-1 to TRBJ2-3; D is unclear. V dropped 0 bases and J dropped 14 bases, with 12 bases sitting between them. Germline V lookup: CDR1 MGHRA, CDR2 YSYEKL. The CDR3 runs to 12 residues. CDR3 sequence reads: CASSQDPAARYF. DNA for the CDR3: TGCGCCAGCAGCCAAGATCCGGCAGCGCGGTATTTT.

CDR3 region: CASSLTPLDAEAFF. Written as DNA, the CDR3 is TGTGCCAGCAGCCTTACTCCCCTTGACGCTGAAGCTTTCTTT. The V call is TRBV7-9, the J call TRBJ1-1; D not resolved. Germline-derived CDR1 and CDR2 are SEHNR and FQNEAQ (reference sequence). The CDR3 runs to 14 residues. V was cut by 5 bases and J by 6 bases, with 16 bases left in between.

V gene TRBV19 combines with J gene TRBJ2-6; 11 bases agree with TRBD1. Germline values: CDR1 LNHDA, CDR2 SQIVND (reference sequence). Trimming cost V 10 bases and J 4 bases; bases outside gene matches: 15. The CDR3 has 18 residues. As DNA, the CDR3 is TGTGCCACTACCCCCCGGACAGGGGGCCAAGGGGGGGCCAACGTCCTGACTTTC. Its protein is CATTPRTGGQGGANVLTF.

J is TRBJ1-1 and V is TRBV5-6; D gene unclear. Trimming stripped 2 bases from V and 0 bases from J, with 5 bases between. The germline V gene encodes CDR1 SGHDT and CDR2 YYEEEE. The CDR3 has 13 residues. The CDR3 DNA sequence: TGTGCCAGCAGCTTCAACATGAACACTGAAGCTTTCTTT. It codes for CASSFNMNTEAFF.

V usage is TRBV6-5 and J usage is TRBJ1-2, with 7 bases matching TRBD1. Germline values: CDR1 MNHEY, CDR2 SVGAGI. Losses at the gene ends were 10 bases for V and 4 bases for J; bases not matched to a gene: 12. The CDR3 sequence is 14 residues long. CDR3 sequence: CATSQGQTFYGYTF. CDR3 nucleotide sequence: TGTGCCACCTCACAGGGACAGACCTTCTATGGCTACACCTTC.

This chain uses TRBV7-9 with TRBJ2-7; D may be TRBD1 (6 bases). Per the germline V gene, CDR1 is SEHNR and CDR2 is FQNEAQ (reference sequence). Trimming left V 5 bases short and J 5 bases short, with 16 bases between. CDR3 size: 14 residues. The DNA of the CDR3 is TGTGCCAGCAGCCCGCGAGTGTACAGGGACGAGCAGTACTTC. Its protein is CASSPRVYRDEQYF.